This TCR beta chain was found in a study of cytomegalovirus exposure and HLA in healthy donors. For this clone: Its antigen is still unknown.

V shed 1 base and J shed 7 bases, with 17 bases lying between them. Germline V gene data show CDR1 as SGHAT and CDR2 as FQNNGV. The CDR3 extends over 16 amino acids. Overall study results and limits: Reported results showed that the classifier diagnosed cytomegalovirus status with high specificity and sensitivity.

A multiplex PCR was run with 60 Vbeta primers and 13 Jbeta primers. TCRdb's table, derived via immunoSEQ multiplex PCR, lists solely in-frame clones and lacks some. The table lists roughly 40,000 clones, 50% of them singletons. Source material: PBMCs. The TCR originated in a human donor in good health. This rearrangement joins TRBV11-2 to TRBJ2-1, with D possibly TRBD1 on 5 matching bases. CDR3 amino acids: CASSLAQGVYSNEQFF. The CDR3 bases are TGTGCCAGCAGCTTAGCTCAGGGTGTGTATTCTAATGAGCAGTTCTTC.